The TCR beta chain under discussion was sequenced for a study of regulatory and conventional T cells in RAG deficiency. Produced via immunoSEQ multiplex PCR; TCRdb's table is partial and in-frame only. The repertoire holds approximately 12,000 clones, just under 95% seen once, with approximately 1% in the top ten. Study outcomes and limitations: Shannon entropy fell and Simpson indices rose in RAG-deficient patients.

Conventional CD4+ T cells were sorted from blood as CD25-low CD127-high cells. Points on this clone: The antigen is unknown.

CDR1 is LNHDA, CDR2 SQIVND, per germline (reference sequence). The CDR3 sequence is 15 residues long. Deletions cut 5 bases from V and 0 bases from J, with 11 bases between. These data were also filed under a second study, of regulatory T cells. That study reports: The primer mix had 52 TRBV and 13 TRBJ primers.

This receptor was obtained from a human donor in good health. The chain uses TRBV19 and TRBJ1-3; no firm D call. What was sequenced was CD4+ effector T cells sorted from blood. The CDR3 bases are TGTGCCAGTAGTCTGGACCAGAGCTCTGGAAACACCATATATTTT. Encoded protein: CASSLDQSSGNTIYF.